Below are 28 T cell receptor beta chains sequenced from a single sample in a study of blood T cells in healthy people across ages (dated by TCRdb to about 2015). The library was made by 5' RACE. Sequencing was performed on an Illumina HiSeq 2500. A second PCR of roughly 6 to 11 cycles was run with a J-beta primer mix and a sample-barcoded 5' primer. Using fastp trimming at Q25 and MiXCR clonotype assembly, TCRdb reanalyzed the public sequencing data and kept in-frame beta chains. Each CDR3 protein gets just one entry, which takes the most common genes and DNA from the rows behind it. In this sample the table shows about 400,000 distinct CDR3 sequences, about 55% of which occur a single time. Together, the top ten hold approximately 51% of the sample. The material sequenced was blood. The receptors shown here come from a man in his 60s in good health.

The chain joins TRBV6-5 to TRBJ2-7; D might be TRBD1 (6 bases). The CDR3 is 14 residues long. Per germline, CDR1 MNHEY and CDR2 SVGAGI. V lost 2 bases and J 2 bases, leaving 10 bases between the germline ends. CDR3 coding DNA: TGTGCCAGCAGTTACAGGGGGAACCCCTACGAGCAGTACTTC. Its translation: CASSYRGNPYEQYF.

The gene calls are TRBV4-2 and TRBJ2-2; D is ambiguous. The germline CDR1 and CDR2 sequences are LGHNA and YNFKEQ. The CDR3 runs to 16 residues. The germline V and J ends were trimmed by 1 base and 5 bases, with 14 bases remaining between them. The CDR3 reads CASSQGDQPVTGELFF. The CDR3 coding sequence is TGTGCCAGCAGCCAAGGCGACCAGCCCGTGACCGGGGAGCTGTTTTTT.

The chain's CDR3 is CAISESGTGDTGELFF. The CDR3 bases are TGTGCCATCAGTGAGTCCGGGACAGGGGACACCGGGGAGCTGTTTTTT. This sequence joins TRBV10-3 and TRBJ2-2; 10 bases are a match to TRBD1. Trimming removed 0 bases from V and 3 bases from J; junction bases left unmatched: 1. Germline V CDR1 and CDR2: ENHRY, SYGVKD. The CDR3 runs to 16 residues.

The V call is TRBV28, the J call TRBJ2-4, with D perhaps matching TRBD1 or TRBD2 (7 bases each). Germline CDR1 and CDR2: MDHEN and SYDVKM. V gave up 6 bases and J gave up 8 bases, with 14 bases separating them. This CDR3 has 13 residues. CDR3 in amino acids: CASRGGGNDIQYF. The DNA for the CDR3 is TGTGCCAGCAGGGGAGGGGGCAACGACATTCAGTACTTC.

The CDR3 DNA is TGTGCCAGCAGCTTAGCGGGGTGGGGGCACTCTGGGGCCAACGTCCTGACTTTC. Amino acid sequence: CASSLAGWGHSGANVLTF. The gene calls are TRBV7-9 and TRBJ2-6; TRBD1 might be the D (6 bases). Germline V CDR1 and CDR2: SEHNR, FQNEAQ (reference sequence). The germline V and J ends were trimmed by 0 bases and 0 bases, with 12 bases remaining between them. The CDR3 sequence is 18 residues long.

The rearrangement joins TRBV7-2 to TRBJ2-5; possibly TRBD1 or TRBD2 for D (7 bases each). The J call may be wrong; the DNA end is better matched by TRBJ2-7. Germline lookup yields CDR1 SGHTA and CDR2 FQGNSA. This CDR3 has 15 residues. The CDR3 spells CASSSQGGSTSEQYF. Here the CDR3 DNA reads TGTGCCAGCAGCTCCCAGGGGGGGTCTACCTCCGAGCAGTACTTC.

This clonotype turned up a few times. The chain links TRBV11-2 to TRBJ2-1; TRBD2 matches at 12 bases. The CDR3 has 16 amino acids. CDR1 is SGHAT, CDR2 FQNNGV, per germline. Losses at the gene ends were 6 bases for V and 2 bases for J; bases not matched to a gene: 5. The CDR3 loop reads CASRPGLAGTYNEQFF. CDR3 in DNA: TGTGCCAGCAGACCTGGACTAGCGGGGACCTACAATGAGCAGTTCTTC.

This clonotype was picked up many times. V gene TRBV3-1 combines with J gene TRBJ2-3; unclear D gene. Germline V CDR1 and CDR2: LGHDT, YNNKEL (reference sequence). The germline V and J ends were trimmed by 2 bases and 3 bases, with 0 bases remaining between them. The CDR3 is 11 residues long. The CDR3 loop reads CASSQTDTQYF. CDR3 in DNA: TGTGCCAGCAGCCAAACAGATACGCAGTATTTT.

The chain has TRBV4-2 and TRBJ2-7, with 11 nucleotides matching TRBD2. Trimming cost V 4 bases and J 3 bases; bases outside gene matches: 5. The CDR3 has 15 amino acids. Germline V gene data show CDR1 as LGHNA and CDR2 as YNFKEQ. CDR3 sequence: CASSPQGTSGYEQYF. CDR3 sequence (DNA): TGTGCCAGCAGCCCACAGGGGACTAGCGGCTACGAGCAGTACTTC.

The chain joins TRBV28 to TRBJ2-3; TRBD1 agrees at 7 bases. The CDR3 has 14 residues. Germline V CDR1 and CDR2: MDHEN, SYDVKM. The junction had 6 bases not matched to a gene; V was cut back by 6 bases and J by 3 bases. The CDR3: CASRTGVRTDTQYF. The DNA of the CDR3 is TGTGCCAGCAGAACAGGGGTAAGGACAGATACGCAGTATTTT.

The V gene is TRBV28, the J gene TRBJ2-5, with TRBD2 identical over 13 bases. With the DNA end fitting TRBJ2-7 better, the J assignment may be wrong. CDR3 length: 16 residues. Germline V lookup: CDR1 MDHEN, CDR2 SYDVKM. CDR3 DNA sequence: TGTGCCAGCAGTACACCGGGACTAGCGGGACGGAACGAGCAGTACTTC. Its protein is CASSTPGLAGRNEQYF.

V and J are TRBV5-1 and TRBJ2-3; D unresolved. In germline, CDR1 is SGHRS, CDR2 YFSETQ. There are 15 residues in the CDR3. Between the trimmed V and J ends, which lost 0 bases and 2 bases, there was a span of 10 bases. The CDR3: CASSLELPNTDTQYF. The CDR3, as DNA: TGCGCCAGCAGCTTGGAACTACCAAACACAGATACGCAGTATTTT. Filled out from reference TRBV5-1 and TRBJ2-3, the complete variable domain reads KAGVTQTPRYLIKTRGQQVTLSCSPISGHRSVSWYQQTPGQGLQFLFEYFSETQRNKGNFPGRFSGRQFSNSRSEMNVSTLELGDSALYLCASSLELPNTDTQYFGPGTRLTVL.

The chain links TRBV4-2 to TRBJ2-5; possibly TRBD2 for D (7 bases). The CDR3 loop spans 15 amino acids. Germline V gene lookup returns CDR1 LGHNA and CDR2 YNFKEQ. The V gene lost 0 bases and the J gene lost 5 bases, with 13 bases spanning the gap. CDR3 sequence reads: CASSQDWGGGETQYF. CDR3 bases: TGTGCCAGCAGCCAAGATTGGGGGGGCGGGGAGACCCAGTACTTC.

V and J are TRBV6-2 or TRBV6-3 and TRBJ1-2; D gene uncertain. From germline, CDR1 is MNHEY and CDR2 SVGEGT. The V end was cut by 6 bases, the J end by 6 bases, with 14 bases between. The CDR3 covers 13 residues. The CDR3 DNA reads as TGTGCCAGCAGCCACGACGTAGGAGATGGCTACACCTTC. Protein: CASSHDVGDGYTF.

The table lists this clonotype with many counts. The V gene is TRBV29-1, the J gene TRBJ2-5; TRBD1 matches 8 bases. The V and J ends lost 3 bases and 1 base, in that order; junction bases with no gene match: 4. The CDR3 is 14 amino acids. The germline V gene encodes CDR1 SQVTM and CDR2 ANQGSEA. CDR3 sequence (DNA): TGCAGCGTTGATTGGACAGGGTCCCAAGAGACCCAGTACTTC. This encodes CSVDWTGSQETQYF.

This chain joins TRBV11-1 and TRBJ2-1; 15 nucleotides line up with TRBD2. The CDR3 runs 21 residues. CDR1 and CDR2 (germline): SGHAT, FQDESV (reference sequence). V shed 5 bases and J 6 bases; nucleotides not matched to a gene: 20. The chain's CDR3 is CASSPLPGLAGGAALGNEQFF. CDR3 coding DNA: TGTGCCAGCAGCCCACTGCCGGGACTAGCGGGAGGAGCAGCCTTGGGCAATGAGCAGTTCTTC.

This clonotype was seen repeatedly, ten times or more. The gene calls are TRBV29-1 and TRBJ2-3, with D unclear. The CDR3 extends over 12 amino acids. V lost 3 bases, J lost 5 bases, and 9 bases lay in between. CDR1 is SQVTM and CDR2 is ANQGSEA in the germline V gene. CDR3 residues: CSVDSWEDTQYF. In DNA form, the CDR3 reads TGCAGCGTTGATAGTTGGGAAGATACGCAGTATTTT.

This clonotype has ten or more counts. This chain links TRBV28 with TRBJ2-6; TRBD2 matches at 9 bases. Germline CDR1 reads MDHEN; CDR2 reads SYDVKM. J gave up 2 bases and V 5 bases, and 4 bases lay outside the gene matches. The CDR3 is made up of 16 amino acids. The CDR3 protein is CASSQAGGAGANVLTF. CDR3 DNA: TGTGCCAGCAGTCAGGCGGGGGGGGCTGGGGCCAACGTCCTGACTTTC.

The chain joins TRBV29-1 to TRBJ2-1; maybe TRBD1 (5 bases). The J call may not be correct, given that the DNA end is closer to TRBJ2-7. The CDR3 runs 16 residues. CDR1 and CDR2 (germline): SQVTM, ANQGSEA. The CDR3 loop is CSVEDGDSSSYNEQYF. The CDR3 DNA is TGCAGCGTTGAAGATGGAGACAGCAGCTCCTACAATGAGCAGTACTTC.

In this sample, this clonotype turned up a few times. This chain connects TRBV14 to TRBJ1-2; 12 nucleotides align to TRBD1. The germline CDR1 and CDR2 sequences are SGHDN and FVKESK. With 4 bases clipped from V and 4 bases from J, the junction kept 4 bases outside the gene matches. The CDR3 spans 15 residues. The CDR3 region has the DNA TGTGCCAGCAGCCTGGGACAGGGGGCGATCTATGGCTACACCTTC. Its protein is CASSLGQGAIYGYTF.

This clonotype was recorded only once. The chain links TRBV6-5 to TRBJ2-5; D possibly corresponds to TRBD1 (6 bases). The J call may be mistaken, given a closer DNA end match to TRBJ2-7. Germline V gene sequence: CDR1 MNHEY, CDR2 SVGAGI. The CDR3 is 15 amino acids. The CDR3 loop is CASSPKGRGTYEQYF. As DNA, the CDR3 is TGTGCCAGCAGCCCAAAAGGCAGGGGAACCTACGAGCAGTACTTC.

In the case of this clonotype: A much more abundant neighbour one base away suggests this may be a read error. The V and J genes are TRBV7-2 and TRBJ1-2; D gene unclear. Germline CDR1 and CDR2: SGHTA and FQGNSA. This CDR3 contains 13 residues. The CDR3 loop reads CAGSLGPNYGYTF. CDR3 in DNA: TGTGCCGGCAGCTTAGGGCCTAACTATGGCTACACCTTC.

The chain employs TRBV6-5 and TRBJ1-2; no clear D gene. Trimming cost V 3 bases and J 0 bases, with 8 bases left between them. The germline CDR1 and CDR2 sequences are MNHEY and SVGAGI. The CDR3 runs 14 residues. The CDR3 coding sequence is TGTGCCAGCAGTTATACAGCAGCTAACTATGGCTACACCTTC. Its protein product is CASSYTAANYGYTF.

The chain couples TRBV20-1 to TRBJ2-3; no clear D. Germline assignment: CDR1 DFQATT and CDR2 SNEGSKA (reference sequence). V was trimmed by 2 bases and J by 2 bases, leaving 5 bases between them. The CDR3 spans 12 residues. In DNA form, the CDR3 reads TGCAGTGCTAGAATTATCACAGATACGCAGTATTTT. This gives the protein CSARIITDTQYF.

The J gene is TRBJ2-1, the V gene TRBV9, with D maybe TRBD2 (5 bases). Germline-derived CDR1 and CDR2 are SGDLS and YYNGEE. Trimming took 4 bases from V and 7 from J, leaving 9 bases between them. CDR3 length: 12 residues. The CDR3 DNA reads as TGTGCCAGCAGCTTTCGGAGGAATGAGCAGTTCTTC. It yields the protein CASSFRRNEQFF.

The chain combines TRBV29-1 with TRBJ1-1; 8 nucleotides agree with TRBD1. The CDR3 loop spans 15 amino acids. After removal of 4 bases from V and 1 base from J, the junction contained 8 bases not matched to a gene. Germline values: CDR1 SQVTM, CDR2 ANQGSEA. The CDR3 protein is CSVAGGRGRNTEAFF. CDR3 coding DNA: TGCAGCGTTGCGGGGGGCAGGGGGCGGAACACTGAAGCTTTCTTT. The full variable domain, rest sourced from reference TRBV29-1 and TRBJ1-1, is SAVISQKPSRDICQRGTSLTIQCQVDSQVTMMFWYRQQPGQSLTLIATANQGSEATYESGFVIDKFPISRPNLTFSTLTVSNMSPEDSSIYLCSVAGGRGRNTEAFFGQGTRLTVV.

In this sample, this clonotype turned up a few times. The genes are TRBV28 and TRBJ2-3; 7 bases are shared with TRBD2. The junction had 11 bases not matched to a gene; V was cut back by 7 bases and J by 4 bases. Germline assignment: CDR1 MDHEN and CDR2 SYDVKM. This CDR3 comprises 15 residues. CDR3 DNA: TGTGCCAGCACCTCCCCCGGACTAGAAGCAGATACGCAGTATTTT. This gives the protein CASTSPGLEADTQYF.

Concerning this clonotype: A read error may be the cause here, since a much bigger clone is one base away. The V and J genes are TRBV29-1 and TRBJ2-1, with no clear D. The J call may be in error: the DNA end matches TRBJ2-7 better. CDR3 length: 10 amino acids. The V gene's germline CDR1 is SQVTM and CDR2 ANQGSEA. The CDR3, as DNA: TGCAGCGTTAATAACAATGAGCAGTACTTC. It codes for CSVNNNEQYF.